This TCR beta chain was recovered during a study of T cell changes during pregnancy in multiple sclerosis. Data came from immunoSEQ multiplex PCR; TCRdb stores just in-frame clones and leaves some out. In the table there are roughly 41,000 clones, roughly nine tenths of which are singletons. The CDR3 runs to 16 residues. After removal of 8 bases from V and 5 bases from J, the junction contained 16 bases not matched to a gene. Germline V lookup: CDR1 SNHLY, CDR2 FYNNEI. The rearrangement uses TRBV2 and TRBJ2-7; 9 bases map to TRBD1. This TCR was recovered from a female donor with multiple sclerosis, enrolled in a pregnancy study. Sequencing used CD8+ T cells from peripheral blood mononuclear cells, obtained in the third trimester of pregnancy. The CDR3 protein is CASSGLRDRVGDEQYF. CDR3 DNA sequence: TGTGCCAGCTCTGGACTACGGGACAGGGTTGGGGACGAGCAGTACTTC.